Sequencing of this TCR beta chain was carried out in a study of OX40 agonist ivuxolimab in advanced cancers. As for the study in general: Given to patients was ivuxolimab, an agonistic anti-OX40 (CD134) antibody. Cancers in dose escalation were hepatocellular, melanoma, renal cell and head and neck. Of the patients, three showed partial responses, one with hepatocellular carcinoma and two with cutaneous melanoma.

V dropped 5 bases and J dropped 2 bases, with 13 bases sitting between them. Germline V CDR1 and CDR2: SEHNR, FQNEAQ (reference sequence). There are 14 residues in the CDR3. Exclusion applied to patients with autoimmune disease history or systemic immunosuppression. Produced via immunoSEQ multiplex PCR; TCRdb's table is partial and in-frame only. The sample lists 20,000 or so clones; 74% were seen once. The chain employs TRBV7-9 and TRBJ2-7; a possible D gene is TRBD2 (6 bases). Sample: CD4+ or CD8+ T cells sorted from blood, taken in a trial of the OX40 agonist ivuxolimab. The source of this sequence is an adult with an advanced solid tumor such as melanoma, head and neck, liver or kidney cancer. The CDR3 DNA is TGTGCCAGCAGCCCGGAGGGTGCCGCCTACGAGCAGTACTTC. The encoded protein is CASSPEGAAYEQYF.